Shown below are 20 T cell receptor beta chains from a single sample sequenced in a study of cytomegalovirus exposure and HLA in healthy donors (dated by TCRdb to about 2017). The library relied on the immunoSEQ multiplex PCR assay. For the multiplex PCR, a mixture combining 60 forward primers for TCR Vbeta segments and 13 reverse primers for TCR Jbeta segments was used. Sourced from immuneACCESS, this table was stored by TCRdb with only in-frame sequences that have V and J called. A share of the clones is absent; for the studies checked, an unresolved V gene accounts for under half, and the remainder has no known explanation. The sample records some 110,000 clones, roughly four fifths of which are singletons. Around 23% of the sample is held by the ten biggest clonotypes. The material sequenced was PBMCs. The receptors stem from a man aged 25-45 years in good health and CMV-seropositive.

The gene calls are TRBV19 and TRBJ1-1, with unresolved D. Trimming took 1 base from V and 0 from J, leaving 6 bases between them. The germline gives CDR1 LNHDA, CDR2 SQIVND (reference sequence). The CDR3 has 14 amino acids. For the CDR3, the DNA is TGTGCCAGTAGTATAGGGCAGGTGAACACTGAAGCTTTCTTT. The encoded protein is CASSIGQVNTEAFF.

V usage is TRBV19 and J usage is TRBJ1-2, with D perhaps matching TRBD1 (5 bases). Germline V CDR1 and CDR2: LNHDA, SQIVND (reference sequence). The germline V and J ends were trimmed by 4 bases and 4 bases, with 13 bases remaining between them. The CDR3 spans 14 residues. Here the CDR3 DNA reads TGTGCCAGTAGTACATCGACAGCCTTCTATGGCTACACCTTC. It is translated as CASSTSTAFYGYTF.

This clone has a single count. This sequence joins TRBV29-1 and TRBJ2-1; 11 bases match TRBD2. The CDR3 runs to 15 residues. The J segment lost 8 bases and the V segment lost 6 bases, leaving 12 bases of the junction unmatched. Germline V gene lookup returns CDR1 SQVTM and CDR2 ANQGSEA. The CDR3 here is CSVPGGTSGVDEQFF. The CDR3 nucleotides read TGCAGCGTCCCTGGGGGGACTAGCGGCGTGGATGAGCAGTTCTTC.

The chain links TRBV7-9 to TRBJ1-1; 8 bases agree with TRBD1. J lost 1 base, V lost 5 bases, and 6 bases had no gene match. The CDR3 totals 15 residues. From germline, CDR1 is SEHNR and CDR2 FQNEAQ (reference sequence). The CDR3 DNA sequence: TGTGCCAGCAGCCGATGGGACAGGAAGAACACTGAAGCTTTCTTT. This gives the protein CASSRWDRKNTEAFF.

The chain links TRBV4-2 to TRBJ2-5; 8 positions agree with TRBD1. The V segment lost 1 base and the J segment 9 bases; nucleotides outside the gene matches: 13. This CDR3 is 16 amino acids long. The germline gives CDR1 LGHNA, CDR2 YNFKEQ. CDR3 nucleotide sequence: TGTGCCAGCAGCCAAGGTGGGACAGGACCCCTACAGGCCCAGTACTTC. This translates into CASSQGGTGPLQAQYF.

This clone occurred a few times. This chain joins TRBV5-4 and TRBJ2-7; no definite D call. Trimming took off 2 bases at V and 2 bases at J, with 14 bases between the two ends. This CDR3 region has 15 residues. Germline values: CDR1 SGHNT, CDR2 YYREEE (reference sequence). For the CDR3, the DNA is TGTGCCAGCAGCTTCGGTCGGCAGGCCCCCTACGAGCAGTACTTC. Amino acids: CASSFGRQAPYEQYF.

This clone has more than one count but fewer than ten. The J gene is TRBJ2-7, the V gene TRBV10-3, with 9 nucleotides matching TRBD1. The length of the CDR3 is 15 residues. V lost 4 bases, J lost 6 bases, and 10 bases stayed unmatched. Germline CDR1 ENHRY, CDR2 SYGVKD. CDR3 bases: TGTGCCATCAGTGGCGGACAGGGGTTGAATGGCGAGCAGTACGTC. Translated, it gives CAISGGQGLNGEQYV.

The rearrangement joins TRBV4-2 to TRBJ2-1, with TRBD2 matching 7 bases. The trim removed 1 base at V and 4 bases at J, leaving 10 bases unmatched. This CDR3 is built from 17 residues. Germline lookup yields CDR1 LGHNA and CDR2 YNFKEQ. CDR3 coding DNA: TGTGCCAGCAGCCAAGTTTTCCGACTAGCACCGTACAATGAGCAGTTCTTC. Encoded protein: CASSQVFRLAPYNEQFF.

V and J are TRBV5-6 and TRBJ2-1; TRBD1 matches at 11 bases. The CDR3 extends over 16 amino acids. J lost 10 bases, V lost 5 bases, and 14 bases had no gene match. Germline V gene data show CDR1 as SGHDT and CDR2 as YYEEEE. CDR3 residues: CASSSLDRGPSREQFF. CDR3 DNA: TGTGCCAGCAGTTCTCTGGACAGGGGGCCGTCCCGGGAGCAGTTCTTC.

This clone was observed a handful of times. V is TRBV4-1 and J is TRBJ2-1; 14 nucleotides agree with TRBD2. The junction had 9 bases not matched to a gene; V was cut back by 4 bases and J by 7 bases. This CDR3 region has 17 residues. Germline-derived CDR1 and CDR2 are MGHRA and YSYEKL. The CDR3 nucleotides read TGCGCCAGCAGCCCTTCGGGACTAGCGGGAGTTGGGAATGAGCAGTTCTTC. It is translated as CASSPSGLAGVGNEQFF.

The chain is built from TRBV30 and TRBJ1-3; no firm D call. The ends were cut back, 6 bases at V and 2 bases at J, with 11 bases in the middle. In germline, CDR1 is GTSNPN, CDR2 SVGIG (reference sequence). CDR3 length: 13 amino acids. The CDR3 here is CACSRTPGNTIYF. The CDR3 region has the DNA TGTGCCTGTTCCCGCACTCCTGGAAACACCATATATTTT.

V and J are TRBV2 and TRBJ1-2; 8 nucleotides align to TRBD1. The CDR3 sequence is 14 residues long. The ends lost 6 bases at V and 5 bases at J; junction bases unmatched: 8. CDR1 and CDR2 from the germline V gene are SNHLY and FYNNEI. CDR3 coding DNA: TGTGCCAGCAGAGTTCCGGGACAGGAGTATGGCTACACCTTC. Protein: CASRVPGQEYGYTF.

The V call is TRBV5-1, the J call TRBJ2-7; 8 bases map to TRBD1. V was clipped by 0 bases and J by 2 bases; unmatched bases: 7. CDR1 is SGHRS and CDR2 is YFSETQ in the germline V gene. This CDR3 is 16 amino acids long. The CDR3 spells CASSLAGGGTPYEQYF. The CDR3 nucleotides read TGCGCCAGCAGCTTGGCAGGGGGCGGCACCCCCTACGAGCAGTACTTC.

V and J are TRBV9 and TRBJ2-7; D is unresolved. In germline, CDR1 is SGDLS, CDR2 YYNGEE. V was cut by 0 bases and J by 0 bases, with 10 bases left in between. The CDR3 totals 15 residues. The CDR3 DNA is TGTGCCAGCAGCGTAGCGGCGGTTTCCTCCTACGAGCAGTACTTC. Residues: CASSVAAVSSYEQYF.

This chain links TRBV6-1 with TRBJ1-2; the D gene is possibly TRBD1 (5 bases). The germline V and J ends were trimmed by 1 base and 3 bases, with 15 bases remaining between them. Germline CDR1 is MNHNS and CDR2 is SASEGT. The CDR3 sequence is 16 residues long. CDR3 protein: CASSEGRRGLDYGYTF. For the CDR3, the DNA is TGTGCCAGCAGTGAAGGTCGTAGGGGACTTGACTATGGCTACACCTTC.

The chain joins TRBV7-2 to TRBJ1-2, with 8 positions matching TRBD1. The CDR3 loop spans 13 amino acids. After removal of 2 bases from V and 6 bases from J, the junction contained 2 bases not matched to a gene. Germline V gives CDR1 SGHTA, CDR2 FQGNSA. The CDR3 reads CASSLNRGDGYTF. CDR3 nucleotide sequence: TGTGCCAGCAGCTTAAACAGGGGGGATGGCTACACCTTC.

The chain uses TRBV6-1 and TRBJ2-1; D is unclear. CDR3 length: 14 amino acids. Trimming took off 1 base at V and 4 bases at J, with 8 bases between the two ends. CDR1 and CDR2 (germline): MNHNS, SASEGT. The DNA of the CDR3 is TGTGCCAGCAGTGAAGGGTTCGGGTACAATGAGCAGTTCTTC. Translated, it gives CASSEGFGYNEQFF.

This chain links TRBV2 with TRBJ1-1; D is possibly TRBD1 (5 bases). The CDR3 has 13 amino acids. Trimming shortened V by 5 bases and J by 5 bases, and 12 bases separated the two germline ends. Germline CDR1 SNHLY, CDR2 FYNNEI. CDR3 amino acids: CASSFDRKTEAFF. The CDR3 DNA follows: TGTGCCAGCAGTTTTGACAGAAAAACTGAAGCTTTCTTT.

This chain links TRBV27 with TRBJ2-7; tentative D call: TRBD1 (5 bases). Trimming took 6 bases from V and 3 from J, leaving 18 bases between them. This CDR3 spans 15 amino acids. The germline V gene has CDR1 MNHEY and CDR2 SMNVEV (reference sequence). The CDR3 nucleotides read TGTGCCAGCAGATTTCGGACCCAGGGAAACTACGAGCAGTACTTC. Translating gives CASRFRTQGNYEQYF.

Points on this clone: This sample also contains other DNA sequences that code for the same CDR3. The chain couples TRBV15 to TRBJ1-1; possibly TRBD1 for D (6 bases). The V and J ends lost 0 bases and 0 bases respectively, with 17 bases between them. CDR1 is LNHNV, CDR2 YYDKDF, per germline (reference sequence). The CDR3 length is 18 residues. CDR3 residues: CATSRDPGQGLLNTEAFF. The CDR3 coding sequence is TGTGCCACCAGCAGAGACCCGGGGCAGGGGCTACTGAACACTGAAGCTTTCTTT.